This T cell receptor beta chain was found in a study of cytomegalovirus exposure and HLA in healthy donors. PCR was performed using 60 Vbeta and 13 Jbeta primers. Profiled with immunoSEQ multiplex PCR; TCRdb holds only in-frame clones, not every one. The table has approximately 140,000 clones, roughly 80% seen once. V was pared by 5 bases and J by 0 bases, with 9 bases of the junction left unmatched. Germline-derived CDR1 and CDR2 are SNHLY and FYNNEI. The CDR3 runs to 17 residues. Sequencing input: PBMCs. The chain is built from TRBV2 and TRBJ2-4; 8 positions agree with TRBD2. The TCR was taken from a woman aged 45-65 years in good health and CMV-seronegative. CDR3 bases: TGTGCCAGCAGTAAACTCAGCGGGGGACTAGCCAAAAACATTCAGTACTTC. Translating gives CASSKLSGGLAKNIQYF.